These 5 T cell receptor beta chains were sequenced from one sample in a study of TET2 disruption in CD19-targeted CAR T cells. Some clones are missing from TCRdb's copy, which holds only in-frame ones; the method was immunoSEQ multiplex PCR. The sample table sets out fewer than 30,000 clones. For these receptors, no antigen is known. As for treatment: autologous CTL019 cells: CD19 CAR with 4-1BB and CD3 zeta domains. The sample in question was CD8- CAR+ T cells sorted from cultured blood T cells, obtained for CD19 CAR T cell therapy. The subset is: CD8-negative CAR-positive T cells from the infusion product. Every receptor here comes from a man between 70 and 80 years old with chronic lymphocytic leukemia.

A remark on this clone: The read terminates 3 residues ahead of where the CDR3 ends, so the germline J gene completes it. V gene TRBV20-1 combines with J gene TRBJ1-5; weak D call: TRBD1 (6 bases). The germline CDR1 and CDR2 sequences are DFQATT and SNEGSKA (reference sequence). The V gene lost 1 base and the J gene lost 4 bases, with 14 bases spanning the gap. The CDR3 runs 15 residues. Partial CDR3 DNA: TGCAGTGCTAGAGTGGGACCAACAGGGAATCAGCCC. It yields the protein CSARVGPTGNQP. The full CDR3 protein reads CSARVGPTGNQPQHF.

In the case of this clone: The read gets to within 3 residues of the CDR3 end, and the germline J gene fills in the rest. The chain uses TRBV6-2 or TRBV6-3 and TRBJ1-6, with D possibly TRBD1 on 5 matching bases. CDR3 length: 13 amino acids. V was shortened by 2 bases and J by 10 bases, with 9 bases between the two germline ends. Germline CDR1 reads MNHEY; CDR2 reads SVGEGT. CDR3 DNA, as far as it was read: TGTGCCAGCAGTTACGAGGGGAAATCACCC. It translates to CASSYEGKSP. The entire CDR3 protein reads CASSYEGKSPLHF.

The CDR3 DNA, read in part, is TGTGCCAGCAGAGACCCGGGGGGGGGTCAGCCT. It is translated as CASRDPGGGQP. The CDR3 reads in full as CASRDPGGGQPQYF. The J gene is TRBJ2-4, the V gene TRBV6-2 or TRBV6-3, with 8 bases matching TRBD2. The read terminates 3 residues before the CDR3 end, so the remaining end is supplied by the germline J gene. Germline V gene data show CDR1 as MNHEY and CDR2 as SVGEGT. CDR3 size: 14 residues.

On this clone: The CDR3 extends 3 residues past the end of the read, so its final part is completed from the germline J gene. The V call is TRBV30, the J call TRBJ2-4; a weak D match, TRBD1 (6 bases). The CDR3 is made up of 13 amino acids. In germline, CDR1 is GTSNPN, CDR2 SVGIG (reference sequence). The sequenced part of the CDR3 DNA is TGTGCCTGGAGTGAACAGGGCAACTATGGT. Amino acid sequence: CAWSEQGNYG. The full CDR3 protein reads CAWSEQGNYGQYF.

With respect to this clone: The observed sequence ends 3 residues before the CDR3 terminus, with the missing tail filled in from the germline J gene. The V call is TRBV19, the J call TRBJ2-3; 11 bases match TRBD1. CDR1 is LNHDA and CDR2 is SQIVND in the germline V gene (reference sequence). The CDR3 covers 14 residues. V dropped 6 bases and J dropped 5; count of bases not matched to a gene: 4. This chain's CDR3 is CASRVDRGQDTQYF. Partial CDR3 DNA: TGTGCCAGTAGGGTGGACAGGGGGCAAGATACG.